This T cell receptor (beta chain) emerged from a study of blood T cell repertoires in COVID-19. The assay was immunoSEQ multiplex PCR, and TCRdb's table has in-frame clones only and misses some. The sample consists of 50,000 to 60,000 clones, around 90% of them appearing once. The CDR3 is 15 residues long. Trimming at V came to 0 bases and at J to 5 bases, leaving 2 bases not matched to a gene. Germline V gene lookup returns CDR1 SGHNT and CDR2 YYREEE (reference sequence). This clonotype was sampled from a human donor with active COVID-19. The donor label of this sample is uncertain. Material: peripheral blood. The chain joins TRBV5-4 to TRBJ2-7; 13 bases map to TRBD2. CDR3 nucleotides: TGTGCCAGCAGCTTGGCGACTAGCGGGGGGAACGAGCAGTACTTC. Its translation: CASSLATSGGNEQYF.